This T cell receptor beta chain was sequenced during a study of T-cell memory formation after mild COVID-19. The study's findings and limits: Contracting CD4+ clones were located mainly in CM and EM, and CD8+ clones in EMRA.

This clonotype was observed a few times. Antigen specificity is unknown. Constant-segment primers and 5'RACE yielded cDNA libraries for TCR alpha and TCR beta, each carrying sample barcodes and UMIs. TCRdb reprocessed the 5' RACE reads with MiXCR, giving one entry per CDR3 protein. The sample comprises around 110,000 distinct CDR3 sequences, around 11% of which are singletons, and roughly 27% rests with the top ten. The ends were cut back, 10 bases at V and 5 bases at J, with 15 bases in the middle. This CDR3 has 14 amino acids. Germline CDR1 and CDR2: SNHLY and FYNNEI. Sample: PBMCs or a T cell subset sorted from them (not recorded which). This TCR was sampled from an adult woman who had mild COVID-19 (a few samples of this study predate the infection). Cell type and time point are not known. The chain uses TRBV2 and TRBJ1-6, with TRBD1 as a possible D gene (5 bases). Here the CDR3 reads CAKEAGDNNSPLHF. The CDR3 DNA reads TGTGCCAAGGAGGCGGGGGATAATAATTCACCCCTCCACTTT.